What follows are 17 T cell receptor beta chains derived from one specimen sequenced in a study of blood T cell repertoires in COVID-19. Clones were read by immunoSEQ multiplex PCR, and TCRdb kept only the in-frame ones, dropping some. Of around 250,000 clones listed, roughly 90% are singletons. The specimen sequenced was peripheral blood. Receptors originate from a man aged 30-40 years who had recovered from COVID-19.

This chain links TRBV13 with TRBJ1-1; D might be TRBD1 (6 bases). CDR1 PRHDT and CDR2 FYEKMQ come from the germline V gene (reference sequence). Between the trimmed V and J ends, which lost 3 bases and 8 bases, there was a span of 16 bases. CDR3 length equals 14 residues. The CDR3 loop reads CASSLGATGWEAFF. Here the CDR3 DNA reads TGTGCCAGCAGCTTGGGGGCCACCGGGTGGGAAGCTTTCTTT.

This chain uses TRBV25-1 with TRBJ1-2, with D possibly being TRBD1 (5 bases). CDR3 length equals 14 residues. The germline V gene encodes CDR1 MGHDK and CDR2 SYGVNS. The V gene lost 10 bases and the J gene lost 3 bases, with 18 bases spanning the gap. CDR3 nucleotide sequence: TGTGCCACCTCTACCTGGGGAGGGGACTATGGCTACACCTTC. It yields the protein CATSTWGGDYGYTF.

The chain employs TRBV3-1 (or the pseudogene TRBV3-2) and TRBJ1-1, with TRBD1 as a possible D gene (6 bases). The germline gives CDR1 LGHDT, CDR2 YNNKEL (reference sequence). The CDR3 extends over 11 amino acids. The V gene lost 8 bases and the J gene lost 9 bases, with 13 bases spanning the gap. For the CDR3, the DNA is TGTGCCAGCTGGGACAAGGAGAAAGCTTTCTTT. Translated, it gives CASWDKEKAFF.

This clone was detected a few times. This sequence joins TRBV6-5 and TRBJ1-2; maybe TRBD1 (6 bases). Germline V CDR1 and CDR2: MNHEY, SVGAGI. Trimming took 9 bases from V and 3 from J, leaving 8 bases between them. The CDR3 runs to 11 residues. CDR3 sequence (DNA): TGTGCCAGTGGACAGTACTATGGCTACACCTTC. It yields the protein CASGQYYGYTF.

The chain employs TRBV6-5 and TRBJ2-5; 7 bases align to TRBD2. Germline V lookup: CDR1 MNHEY, CDR2 SVGAGI. V gave up 3 bases and J gave up 4 bases; unmatched junction bases: 5. This CDR3 is 14 amino acids long. CDR3 sequence reads: CASSYSGTTETQYF. CDR3 coding DNA: TGTGCCAGCAGTTATTCCGGGACTACAGAGACCCAGTACTTC.

The V gene is TRBV3-1 (or the pseudogene TRBV3-2), the J gene TRBJ2-1, with 12 bases matching TRBD2. Germline V gene lookup returns CDR1 LGHDT and CDR2 YNNKEL (reference sequence). J lost 3 bases, V lost 4 bases, and 4 bases had no gene match. The length of the CDR3 is 16 residues. This chain's CDR3 is CASSPRTSGDYNEQFF. CDR3 nucleotides: TGTGCCAGCAGCCCTCGGACTAGCGGGGACTACAATGAGCAGTTCTTC.

The chain uses TRBV3-1 (or the pseudogene TRBV3-2) and TRBJ2-7; D perhaps matches TRBD1 (5 bases). The germline V and J ends were trimmed by 5 bases and 3 bases, with 14 bases remaining between them. Germline V gene data show CDR1 as LGHDT and CDR2 as YNNKEL (reference sequence). The CDR3 contains 14 residues. The CDR3 sequence: CASSVGRGSYEQYF. In nucleotides, the CDR3 is TGTGCCAGCAGCGTTGGTAGGGGTAGCTACGAGCAGTACTTC.

The chain uses TRBV10-1 and TRBJ2-5, with a tentative D call TRBD1 (5 bases). Between the trimmed V and J ends, which lost 3 bases and 5 bases, there was a span of 22 bases. Germline CDR1 WNHNN, CDR2 SYGVQD (reference sequence). The CDR3 contains 17 residues. CDR3 loop: CASSERGSAGIGETQYF. The DNA for the CDR3 is TGCGCCAGCAGTGAAAGGGGATCGGCAGGGATAGGGGAGACCCAGTACTTC.

The chain has TRBV5-1 and TRBJ1-1; D remains unclear. V lost 0 bases to trimming and J lost 6 bases, with 3 bases between them. Germline CDR1 SGHRS, CDR2 YFSETQ. The CDR3 sequence is 11 residues long. In DNA, the CDR3 is TGCGCCAGCAGCTTGGGGCCTGAAGCTTTCTTT. Its protein is CASSLGPEAFF.

V usage is TRBV5-4 and J usage is TRBJ1-2; D is unclear. Trimming stripped 3 bases from V and 1 base from J, with 10 bases between. The V gene's germline CDR1 is SGHNT and CDR2 YYREEE (reference sequence). The CDR3 totals 14 residues. The CDR3 reads CASSSPFFNYGYTF. In DNA, the CDR3 is TGTGCCAGCAGCTCCCCATTTTTTAACTATGGCTACACCTTC.

V is TRBV10-3 and J is TRBJ2-5, with 9 bases lining up with TRBD1. CDR1 is ENHRY, CDR2 SYGVKD, per germline. The CDR3 loop spans 16 amino acids. The J segment lost 5 bases and the V segment lost 5 bases, leaving 12 bases of the junction unmatched. The CDR3 is CAISKSRDRVGETQYF. CDR3 sequence (DNA): TGTGCCATCAGTAAATCCCGGGACAGGGTGGGGGAGACCCAGTACTTC.

The V and J genes are TRBV12-5 and TRBJ2-7; 7 nucleotides align to TRBD1. The germline V gene has CDR1 LGHNT and CDR2 FRNRAP. V lost 6 bases, J lost 5 bases, and 10 bases stayed unmatched. The CDR3 length is 14 residues. CDR3 residues: CASGKTGVRDEQYF. DNA for the CDR3: TGTGCTAGTGGAAAAACAGGGGTCAGGGACGAGCAGTACTTC. Full variable domain (remainder filled in from reference TRBV12-5 and TRBJ2-7): DARVTQTPRHKVTEMGQEVTMRCQPILGHNTVFWYRQTMMQGLELLAYFRNRAPLDDSGMPKDRFSAEMPDATLATLKIQPSEPRDSAVYFCASGKTGVRDEQYFGPGTRLTVT.

The V call is TRBV2, the J call TRBJ2-5, with 7 bases fitting TRBD2. From germline, CDR1 is SNHLY and CDR2 FYNNEI. Trimming took 2 bases from V and 2 from J; bases not matched to a gene: 14. The CDR3 loop spans 18 amino acids. Here the CDR3 DNA reads TGTGCCAGCAGTGAAAACAGTCGAGCGGGGCTAATTCAAGAGACCCAGTACTTC. It translates to CASSENSRAGLIQETQYF.

The count of this clone is one. This rearrangement joins TRBV12-5 to TRBJ2-5; a weak D match, TRBD1 (5 bases). CDR3 size: 13 residues. V lost 4 bases to trimming and J lost 0 bases, with 6 bases between them. CDR1 and CDR2 from the germline V gene are LGHNT and FRNRAP. CDR3 sequence reads: CASGSDNQETQYF. The CDR3 region has the DNA TGTGCTAGTGGTTCGGACAACCAAGAGACCCAGTACTTC.

This rearrangement joins TRBV7-6 to TRBJ1-4; 7 bases are shared with TRBD1. The CDR3 loop spans 15 amino acids. Germline V gene data show CDR1 as SGHVS and CDR2 as FNYEAQ. V lost 5 bases to trimming and J lost 6 bases; unmatched junction nucleotides: 9. The CDR3 DNA sequence: TGTGCCAGCAGCCGACCGCAGGGGGTTTATGAAAAACTGTTTTTT. Its protein product is CASSRPQGVYEKLFF. The full variable domain, completed using reference TRBV7-6 and TRBJ1-4, is GAGVSQSPRYKVTKRGQDVALRCDPISGHVSLYWYRQALGQGPEFLTYFNYEAQQDKSGLPNDRFSAERPEGSISTLTIQRTEQRDSAMYRCASSRPQGVYEKLFFGSGTQLSVL.

This chain connects TRBV4-1 to TRBJ1-4; D is uncertain. The germline V and J ends were trimmed by 2 bases and 0 bases, with 19 bases remaining between them. CDR1 is MGHRA and CDR2 is YSYEKL in the germline V gene. This CDR3 has 19 amino acids. CDR3 residues: CASSQLASEAWATNEKLFF. Here the CDR3 DNA reads TGCGCCAGCAGCCAACTTGCCTCGGAGGCTTGGGCAACTAATGAAAAACTGTTTTTT.

The genes are TRBV13 and TRBJ1-1, with a tentative D call TRBD1 (6 bases). This CDR3 comprises 14 residues. Deletions cut 9 bases from V and 1 base from J, with 15 bases between. Germline V gene data show CDR1 as PRHDT and CDR2 as FYEKMQ (reference sequence). CDR3 region: CASGGAGSNTEAFF. For the CDR3, the DNA is TGTGCCAGTGGGGGCGCCGGCTCGAACACTGAAGCTTTCTTT. Looking up the rest from reference TRBV13 and TRBJ1-1 gives the full variable domain: AAGVIQSPRHLIKEKRETATLKCYPIPRHDTVYWYQQGPGQDPQFLISFYEKMQSDKGSIPDRFSAQQFSDYHSELNMSSLELGDSALYFCASGGAGSNTEAFFGQGTRLTVV.